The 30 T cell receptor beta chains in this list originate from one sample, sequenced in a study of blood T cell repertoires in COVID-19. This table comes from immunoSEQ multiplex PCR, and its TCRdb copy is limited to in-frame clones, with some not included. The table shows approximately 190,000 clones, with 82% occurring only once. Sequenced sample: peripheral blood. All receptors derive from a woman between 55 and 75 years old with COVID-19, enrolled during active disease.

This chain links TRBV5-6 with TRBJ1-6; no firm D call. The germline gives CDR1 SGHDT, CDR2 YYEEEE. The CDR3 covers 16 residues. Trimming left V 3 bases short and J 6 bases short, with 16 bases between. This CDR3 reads CASSSGTGVANSPLHF. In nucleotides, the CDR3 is TGTGCCAGCAGCTCGGGAACCGGGGTGGCTAATTCACCCCTCCACTTT. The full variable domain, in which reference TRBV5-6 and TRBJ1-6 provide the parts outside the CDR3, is DAGVTQSPTHLIKTRGQQVTLRCSPKSGHDTVSWYQQALGQGPQFIFQYYEEEERQRGNFPDRFSGHQFPNYSSELNVNALLLGDSALYLCASSSGTGVANSPLHFGNGTRLTVT.

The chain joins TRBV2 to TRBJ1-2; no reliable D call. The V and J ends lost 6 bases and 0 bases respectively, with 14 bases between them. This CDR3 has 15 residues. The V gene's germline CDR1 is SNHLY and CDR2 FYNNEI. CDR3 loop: CASRVLGPTNYGYTF. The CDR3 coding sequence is TGTGCCAGCAGGGTACTAGGGCCCACTAACTATGGCTACACCTTC. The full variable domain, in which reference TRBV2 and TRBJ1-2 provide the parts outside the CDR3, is EPEVTQTPSHQVTQMGQEVILRCVPISNHLYFYWYRQILGQKVEFLVSFYNNEISEKSEIFDDQFSVERPDGSNFTLKIRSTKLEDSAMYFCASRVLGPTNYGYTFGSGTRLTVV.

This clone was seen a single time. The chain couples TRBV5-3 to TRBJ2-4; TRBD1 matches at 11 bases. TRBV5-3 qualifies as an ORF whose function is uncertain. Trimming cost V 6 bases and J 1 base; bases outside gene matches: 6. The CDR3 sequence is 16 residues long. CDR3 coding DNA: TGTGCCAGAACCAGGACAGGGGGCCCGGCCAAAAACATTCAGTACTTC. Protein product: CARTRTGGPAKNIQYF.

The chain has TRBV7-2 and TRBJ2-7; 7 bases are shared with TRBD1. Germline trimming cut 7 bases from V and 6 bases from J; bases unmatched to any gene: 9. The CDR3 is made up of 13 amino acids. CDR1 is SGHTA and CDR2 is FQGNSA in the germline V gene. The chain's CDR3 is CASTFITGAEQYV. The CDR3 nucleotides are TGTGCCAGCACCTTTATAACAGGGGCCGAGCAGTACGTC.

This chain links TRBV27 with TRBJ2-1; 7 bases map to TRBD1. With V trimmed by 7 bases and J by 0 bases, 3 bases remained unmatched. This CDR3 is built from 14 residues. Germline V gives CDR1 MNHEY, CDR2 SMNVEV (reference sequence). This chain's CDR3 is CASTRDSSYNEQFF. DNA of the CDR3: TGTGCCAGCACCAGGGACAGCTCCTACAATGAGCAGTTCTTC.

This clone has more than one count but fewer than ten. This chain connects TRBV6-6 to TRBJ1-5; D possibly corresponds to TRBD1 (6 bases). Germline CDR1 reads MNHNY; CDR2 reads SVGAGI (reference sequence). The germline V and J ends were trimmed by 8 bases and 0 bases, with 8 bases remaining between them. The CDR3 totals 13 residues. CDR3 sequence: CASGTSSNQPQHF. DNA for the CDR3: TGTGCCAGCGGGACAAGTAGCAATCAGCCCCAGCATTTT.

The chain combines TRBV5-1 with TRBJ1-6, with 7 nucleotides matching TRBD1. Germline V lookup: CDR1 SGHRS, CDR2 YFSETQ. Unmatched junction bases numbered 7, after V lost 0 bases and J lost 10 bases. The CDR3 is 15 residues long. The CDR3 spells CASSLEGARGSPLHF. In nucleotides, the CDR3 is TGCGCCAGCAGCTTGGAGGGGGCAAGAGGATCACCCCTCCACTTT.

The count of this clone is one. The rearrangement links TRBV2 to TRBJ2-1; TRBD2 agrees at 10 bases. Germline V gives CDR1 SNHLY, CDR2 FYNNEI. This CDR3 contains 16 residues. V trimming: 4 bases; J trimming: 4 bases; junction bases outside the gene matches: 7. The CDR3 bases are TGTGCCAGCAGTGCCGGCCGAGCGGGAGGGTACAATGAGCAGTTCTTC. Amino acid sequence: CASSAGRAGGYNEQFF.

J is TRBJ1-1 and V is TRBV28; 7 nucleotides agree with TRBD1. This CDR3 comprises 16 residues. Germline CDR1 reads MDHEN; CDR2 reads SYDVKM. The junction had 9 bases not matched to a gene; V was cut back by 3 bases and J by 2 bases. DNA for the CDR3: TGTGCCAGCAGTTTTGCAACAGGGGTGATCAACACTGAAGCTTTCTTT. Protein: CASSFATGVINTEAFF.

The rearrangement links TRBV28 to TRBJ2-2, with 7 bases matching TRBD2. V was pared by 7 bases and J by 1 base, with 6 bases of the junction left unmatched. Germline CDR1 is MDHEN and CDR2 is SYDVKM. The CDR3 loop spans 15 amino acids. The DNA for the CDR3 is TGTGCCAGCATCCTCGGGAGGAGGAACACCGGGGAGCTGTTTTTT. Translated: CASILGRRNTGELFF.

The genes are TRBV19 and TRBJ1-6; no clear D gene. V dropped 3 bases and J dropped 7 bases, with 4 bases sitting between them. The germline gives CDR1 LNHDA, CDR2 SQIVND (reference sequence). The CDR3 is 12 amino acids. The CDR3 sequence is CASSILNSPLHF. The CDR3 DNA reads TGTGCCAGTAGTATCTTAAATTCACCCCTCCACTTT.

The CDR3 sequence is CASSSSGLSYEQYF. The CDR3 coding sequence is TGTGCCAGCAGTTCTAGCGGGCTCTCCTACGAGCAGTACTTC. This rearrangement joins TRBV6-2 or TRBV6-3 to TRBJ2-7; TRBD2 agrees at 8 bases. Germline V gene data show CDR1 as MNHEY and CDR2 as SVGEGT. The CDR3 extends over 14 amino acids. Trimming removed 4 bases from V and 0 bases from J; junction bases left unmatched: 2.

In DNA form, the CDR3 reads TGCGCCAGCAGCCGTGGACAGGGGAGTGGTTTTGGTACTAATGAAAAACTGTTTTTT. Translated: CASSRGQGSGFGTNEKLFF. The gene calls are TRBV5-1 and TRBJ1-4, with TRBD1 identical over 9 bases. The germline V gene encodes CDR1 SGHRS and CDR2 YFSETQ. The CDR3 runs to 19 residues. The V and J ends lost 4 bases and 2 bases, in that order; junction bases with no gene match: 15.

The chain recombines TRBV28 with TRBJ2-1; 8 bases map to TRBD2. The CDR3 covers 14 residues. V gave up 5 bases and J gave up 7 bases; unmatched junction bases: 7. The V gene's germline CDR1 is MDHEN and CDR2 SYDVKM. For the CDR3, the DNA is TGTGCCAGCAGTATTAGCGGGAAATGGAATGAGCAGTTCTTC. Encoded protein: CASSISGKWNEQFF.

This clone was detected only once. The CDR3 is CASSDARGHNEQYF. CDR3 bases: TGTGCCAGCAGTGATGCCAGGGGGCACAACGAGCAGTACTTC. This chain uses TRBV25-1 with TRBJ2-7; TRBD1 matches at 8 bases. CDR3 size: 14 residues. V lost 3 bases and J lost 5; bases outside the gene matches: 6. Germline CDR1 MGHDK, CDR2 SYGVNS.

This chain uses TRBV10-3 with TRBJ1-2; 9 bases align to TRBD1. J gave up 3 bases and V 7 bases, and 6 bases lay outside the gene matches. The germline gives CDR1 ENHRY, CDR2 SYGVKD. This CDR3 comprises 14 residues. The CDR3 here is CAITSRQGDYGYTF. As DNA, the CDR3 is TGTGCCATCACTTCCCGACAGGGGGACTATGGCTACACCTTC.

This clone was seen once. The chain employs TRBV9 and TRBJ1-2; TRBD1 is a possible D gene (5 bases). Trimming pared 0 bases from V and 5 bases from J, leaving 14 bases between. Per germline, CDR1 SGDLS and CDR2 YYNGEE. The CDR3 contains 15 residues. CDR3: CASSVGGGRGYGYTF. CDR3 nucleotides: TGTGCCAGCAGCGTAGGCGGGGGAAGAGGGTATGGCTACACCTTC.

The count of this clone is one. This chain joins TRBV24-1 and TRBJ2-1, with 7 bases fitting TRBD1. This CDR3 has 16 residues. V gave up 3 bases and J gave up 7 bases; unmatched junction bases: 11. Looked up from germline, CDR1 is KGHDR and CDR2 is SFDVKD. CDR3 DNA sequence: TGTGCCACCAGTGATGCTTCGGGACAGCTTAGGAATGAGCAGTTCTTC. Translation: CATSDASGQLRNEQFF.

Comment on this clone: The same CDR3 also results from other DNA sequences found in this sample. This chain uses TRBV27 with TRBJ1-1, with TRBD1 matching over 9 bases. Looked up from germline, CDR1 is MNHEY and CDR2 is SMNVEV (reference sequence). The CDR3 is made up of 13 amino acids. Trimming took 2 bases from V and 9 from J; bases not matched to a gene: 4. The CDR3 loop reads CASSLPGQGKAFF. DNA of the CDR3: TGTGCCAGCAGTTTACCTGGACAGGGGAAAGCTTTCTTT.

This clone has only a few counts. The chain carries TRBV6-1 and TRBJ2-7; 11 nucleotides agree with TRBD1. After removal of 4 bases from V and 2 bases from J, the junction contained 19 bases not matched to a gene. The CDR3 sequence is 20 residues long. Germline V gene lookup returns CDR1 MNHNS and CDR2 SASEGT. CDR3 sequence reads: CASSARLSVTGTGGTYEQYF. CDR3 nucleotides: TGTGCCAGCAGTGCAAGGCTATCCGTCACCGGGACAGGGGGTACCTACGAGCAGTACTTC.

CDR3 in amino acids: CASSIADRNEQYF. DNA for the CDR3: TGTGCCAGTAGTATAGCGGACAGGAACGAGCAGTACTTC. This sequence joins TRBV19 and TRBJ2-7, with 7 bases matching TRBD1. The CDR3 totals 13 residues. V was pared by 1 base and J by 5 bases, with 2 bases of the junction left unmatched. CDR1 LNHDA and CDR2 SQIVND come from the germline V gene (reference sequence).

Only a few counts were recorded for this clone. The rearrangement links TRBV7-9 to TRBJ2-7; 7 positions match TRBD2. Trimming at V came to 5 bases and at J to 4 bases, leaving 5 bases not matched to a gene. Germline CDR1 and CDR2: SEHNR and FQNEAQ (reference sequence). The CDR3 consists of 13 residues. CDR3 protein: CASSPAGVYEQYF. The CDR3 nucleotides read TGTGCCAGCAGCCCCGCGGGGGTGTACGAGCAGTACTTC.

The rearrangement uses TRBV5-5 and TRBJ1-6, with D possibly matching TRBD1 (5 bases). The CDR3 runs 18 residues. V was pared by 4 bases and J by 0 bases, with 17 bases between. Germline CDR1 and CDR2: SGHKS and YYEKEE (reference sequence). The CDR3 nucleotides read TGTGCCAGCAGCCGATGGGGCCCCAGAAGCTCCTATAATTCACCCCTCCACTTT. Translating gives CASSRWGPRSSYNSPLHF. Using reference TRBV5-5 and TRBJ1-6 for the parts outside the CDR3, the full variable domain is DAGVTQSPTHLIKTRGQQVTLRCSPISGHKSVSWYQQVLGQGPQFIFQYYEKEERGRGNFPDRFSARQFPNYSSELNVNALLLGDSALYLCASSRWGPRSSYNSPLHFGNGTRLTVT.

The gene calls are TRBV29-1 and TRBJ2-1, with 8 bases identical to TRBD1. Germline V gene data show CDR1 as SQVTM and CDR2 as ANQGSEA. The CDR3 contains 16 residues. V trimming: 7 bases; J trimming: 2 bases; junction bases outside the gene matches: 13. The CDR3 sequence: CSAGGSGQGTYNEQFF. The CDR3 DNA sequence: TGCAGCGCTGGGGGGTCCGGACAGGGAACCTACAATGAGCAGTTCTTC.

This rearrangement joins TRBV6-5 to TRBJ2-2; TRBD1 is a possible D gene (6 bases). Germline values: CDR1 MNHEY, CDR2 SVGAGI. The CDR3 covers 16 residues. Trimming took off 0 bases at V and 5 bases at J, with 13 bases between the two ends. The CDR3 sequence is CASSYSDRSGTGELFF. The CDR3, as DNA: TGTGCCAGCAGTTACTCCGACAGGTCGGGAACCGGGGAGCTGTTTTTT.

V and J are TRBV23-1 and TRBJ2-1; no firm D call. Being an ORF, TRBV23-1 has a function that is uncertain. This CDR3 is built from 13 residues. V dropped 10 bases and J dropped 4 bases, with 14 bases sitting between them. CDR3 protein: CAKRSERYNEQFF. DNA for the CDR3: TGCGCCAAGAGGTCCGAACGTTACAATGAGCAGTTCTTC.

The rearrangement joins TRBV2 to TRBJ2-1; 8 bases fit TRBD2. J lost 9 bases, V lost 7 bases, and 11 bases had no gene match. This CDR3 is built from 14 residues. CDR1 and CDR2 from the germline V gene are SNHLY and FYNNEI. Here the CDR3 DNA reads TGTGCCAGCAACGAGGACGGGGGGGCAGGTGAGCAGTTCTTC. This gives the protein CASNEDGGAGEQFF.

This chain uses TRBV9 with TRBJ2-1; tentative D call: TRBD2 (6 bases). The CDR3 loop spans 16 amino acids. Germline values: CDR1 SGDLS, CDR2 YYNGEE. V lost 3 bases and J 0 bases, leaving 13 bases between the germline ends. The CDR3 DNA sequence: TGTGCCAGCAGCGCCCCCGGGACTTACTCCTACAATGAGCAGTTCTTC. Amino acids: CASSAPGTYSYNEQFF.

The CDR3 loop is CASNSNYGYTF. The CDR3 DNA sequence: TGTGCCAGCAACTCTAACTATGGCTACACCTTC. The chain carries TRBV25-1 and TRBJ1-2, with D unresolved. The CDR3 sequence is 11 residues long. Germline assignment: CDR1 MGHDK and CDR2 SYGVNS. Trimming cost V 7 bases and J 0 bases, with 3 bases left between them.

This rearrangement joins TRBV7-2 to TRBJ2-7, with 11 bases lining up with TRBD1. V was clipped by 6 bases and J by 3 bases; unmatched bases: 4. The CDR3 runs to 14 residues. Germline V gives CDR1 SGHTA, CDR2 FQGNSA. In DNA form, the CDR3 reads TGTGCCAGCAGGGGGACAGGGGGATACTACGAGCAGTACTTC. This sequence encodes CASRGTGGYYEQYF.